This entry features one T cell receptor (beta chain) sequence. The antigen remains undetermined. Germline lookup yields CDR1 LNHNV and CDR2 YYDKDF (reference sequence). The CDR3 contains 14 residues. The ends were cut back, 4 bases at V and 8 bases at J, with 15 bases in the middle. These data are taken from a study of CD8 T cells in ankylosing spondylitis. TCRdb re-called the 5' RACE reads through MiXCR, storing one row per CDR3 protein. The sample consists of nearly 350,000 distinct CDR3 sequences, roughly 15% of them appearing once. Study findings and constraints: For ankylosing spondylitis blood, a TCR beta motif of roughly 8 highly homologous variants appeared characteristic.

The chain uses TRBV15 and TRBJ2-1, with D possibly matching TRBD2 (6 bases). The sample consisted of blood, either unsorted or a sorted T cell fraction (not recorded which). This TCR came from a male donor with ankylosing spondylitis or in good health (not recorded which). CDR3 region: CATSKTRGWYEQFF. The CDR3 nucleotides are TGTGCCACCAGCAAAACCCGGGGGTGGTATGAGCAGTTCTTC.